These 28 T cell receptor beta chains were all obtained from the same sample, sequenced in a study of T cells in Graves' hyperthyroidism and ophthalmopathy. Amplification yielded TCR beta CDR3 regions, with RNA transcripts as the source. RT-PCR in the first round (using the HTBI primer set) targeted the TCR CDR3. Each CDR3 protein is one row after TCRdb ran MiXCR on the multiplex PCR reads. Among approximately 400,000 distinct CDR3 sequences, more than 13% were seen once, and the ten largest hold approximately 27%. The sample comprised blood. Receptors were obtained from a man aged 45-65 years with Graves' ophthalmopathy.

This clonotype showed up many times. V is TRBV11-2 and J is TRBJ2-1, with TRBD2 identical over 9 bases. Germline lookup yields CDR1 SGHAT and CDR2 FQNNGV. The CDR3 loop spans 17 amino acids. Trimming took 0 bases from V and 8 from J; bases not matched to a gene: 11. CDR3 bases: TGTGCCAGCAGCTTAGACGGACTAGCGTCCGGTGGGCATGAGCAGTTCTTC. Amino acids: CASSLDGLASGGHEQFF.

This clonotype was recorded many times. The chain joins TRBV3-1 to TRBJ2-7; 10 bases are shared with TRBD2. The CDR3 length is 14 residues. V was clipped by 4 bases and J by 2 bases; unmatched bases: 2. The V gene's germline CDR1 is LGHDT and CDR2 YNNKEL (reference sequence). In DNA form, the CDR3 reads TGTGCCAGCAGCCCAACTAGCGGGGCCTACGAGCAGTACTTC. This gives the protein CASSPTSGAYEQYF.

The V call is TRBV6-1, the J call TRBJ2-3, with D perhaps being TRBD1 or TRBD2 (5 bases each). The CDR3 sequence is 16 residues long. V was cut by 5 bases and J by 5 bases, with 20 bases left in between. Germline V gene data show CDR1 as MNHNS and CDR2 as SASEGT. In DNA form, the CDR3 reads TGTGCCAGCAGTTCCAACATAGCCGGGGCGAGAGATACGCAGTATTTT. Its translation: CASSSNIAGARDTQYF.

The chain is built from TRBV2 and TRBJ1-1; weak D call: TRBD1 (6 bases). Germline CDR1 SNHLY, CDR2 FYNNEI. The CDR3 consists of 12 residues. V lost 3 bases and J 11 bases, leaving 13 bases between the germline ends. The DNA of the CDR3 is TGTGCCAGCAGTGATTTTAGGGGGGATGCTTTCTTT. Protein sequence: CASSDFRGDAFF.

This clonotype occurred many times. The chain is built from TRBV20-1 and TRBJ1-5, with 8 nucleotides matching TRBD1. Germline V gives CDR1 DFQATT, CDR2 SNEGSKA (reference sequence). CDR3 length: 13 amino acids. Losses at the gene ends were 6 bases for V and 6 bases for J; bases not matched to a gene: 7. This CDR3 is CSADRGLVQPQHF. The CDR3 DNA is TGCAGTGCAGACAGGGGCCTAGTTCAGCCCCAGCATTTT.

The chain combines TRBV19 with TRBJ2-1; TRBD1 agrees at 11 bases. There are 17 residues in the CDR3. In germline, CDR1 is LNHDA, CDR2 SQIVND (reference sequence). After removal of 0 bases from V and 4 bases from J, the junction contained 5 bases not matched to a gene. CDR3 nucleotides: TGTGCCAGTAGTATAGACGTTGGACAGGGGGCGTACAATGAGCAGTTCTTC. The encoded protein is CASSIDVGQGAYNEQFF. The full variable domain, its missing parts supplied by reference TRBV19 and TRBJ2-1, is DGGITQSPKYLFRKEGQNVTLSCEQNLNHDAMYWYRQDPGQGLRLIYYSQIVNDFQKGDIAEGYSVSREKKESFPLTVTSAQKNPTAFYLCASSIDVGQGAYNEQFFGPGTRLTVL.

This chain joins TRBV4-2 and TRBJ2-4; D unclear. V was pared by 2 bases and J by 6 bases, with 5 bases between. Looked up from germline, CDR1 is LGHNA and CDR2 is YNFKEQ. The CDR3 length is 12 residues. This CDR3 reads CASSQKGNIQYF. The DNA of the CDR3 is TGTGCCAGCAGCCAAAAGGGAAACATTCAGTACTTC.

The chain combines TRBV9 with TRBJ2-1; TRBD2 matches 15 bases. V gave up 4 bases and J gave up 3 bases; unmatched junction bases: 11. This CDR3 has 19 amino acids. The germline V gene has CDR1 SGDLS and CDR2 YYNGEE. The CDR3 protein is CASSYGLAGGQSFYNEQFF. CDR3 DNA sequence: TGTGCCAGCAGCTACGGACTAGCGGGAGGGCAAAGCTTCTACAATGAGCAGTTCTTC.

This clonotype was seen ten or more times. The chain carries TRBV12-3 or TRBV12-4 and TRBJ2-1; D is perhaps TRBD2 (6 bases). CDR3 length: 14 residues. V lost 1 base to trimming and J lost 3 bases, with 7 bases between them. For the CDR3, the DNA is TGTGCCAGCAGTTTAGGCGGGAACTACAATGAGCAGTTCTTC. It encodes CASSLGGNYNEQFF.

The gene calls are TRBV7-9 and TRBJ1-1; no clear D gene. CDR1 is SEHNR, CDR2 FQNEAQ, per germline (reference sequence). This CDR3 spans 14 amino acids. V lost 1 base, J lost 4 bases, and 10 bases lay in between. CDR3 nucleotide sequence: TGTGCCAGCAGCTTAGATGGCAGGTTCACTGAAGCTTTCTTT. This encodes CASSLDGRFTEAFF.

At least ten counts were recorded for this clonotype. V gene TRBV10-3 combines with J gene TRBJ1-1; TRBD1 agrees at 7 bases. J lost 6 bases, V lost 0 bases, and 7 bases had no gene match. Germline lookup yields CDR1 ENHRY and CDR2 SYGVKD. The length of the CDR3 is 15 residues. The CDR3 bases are TGTGCCATCAGTGAGTCGCCAGGGGGGAGCGCTGAAGCTTTCTTT. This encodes CAISESPGGSAEAFF.

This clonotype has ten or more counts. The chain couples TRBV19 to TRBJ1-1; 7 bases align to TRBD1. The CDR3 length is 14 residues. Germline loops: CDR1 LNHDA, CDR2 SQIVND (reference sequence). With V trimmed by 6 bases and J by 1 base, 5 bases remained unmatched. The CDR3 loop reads CASRTGTENTEAFF. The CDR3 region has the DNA TGTGCCAGTAGAACCGGGACAGAGAACACTGAAGCTTTCTTT.

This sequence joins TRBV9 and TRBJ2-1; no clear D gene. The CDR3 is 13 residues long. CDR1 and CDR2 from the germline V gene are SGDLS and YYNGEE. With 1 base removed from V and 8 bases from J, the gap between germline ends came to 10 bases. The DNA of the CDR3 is TGTGCCAGCAGCGTATTAGGGATCGATGAGCAGTTCTTC. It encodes CASSVLGIDEQFF.

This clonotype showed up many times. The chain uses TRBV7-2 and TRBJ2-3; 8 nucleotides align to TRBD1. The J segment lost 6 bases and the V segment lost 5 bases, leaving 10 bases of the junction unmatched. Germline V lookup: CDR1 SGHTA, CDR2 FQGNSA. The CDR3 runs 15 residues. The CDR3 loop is CASSGRQGTVDTQYF. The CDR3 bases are TGTGCCAGCAGCGGTCGACAGGGGACAGTGGATACGCAGTATTTT.

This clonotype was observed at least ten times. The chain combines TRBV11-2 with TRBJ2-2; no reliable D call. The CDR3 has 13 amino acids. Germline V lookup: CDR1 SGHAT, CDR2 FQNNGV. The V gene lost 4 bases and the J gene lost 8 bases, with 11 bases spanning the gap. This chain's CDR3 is CASSSSFAGELFF. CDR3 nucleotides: TGTGCCAGCAGCTCATCTTTTGCGGGGGAGCTGTTTTTT.

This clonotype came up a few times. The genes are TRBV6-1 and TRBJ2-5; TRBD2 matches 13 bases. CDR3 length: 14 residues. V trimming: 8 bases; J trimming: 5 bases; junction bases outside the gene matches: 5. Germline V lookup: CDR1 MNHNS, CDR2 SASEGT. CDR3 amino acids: CASGLAGVDETQYF. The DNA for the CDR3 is TGTGCCAGCGGACTAGCGGGAGTGGATGAGACCCAGTACTTC.

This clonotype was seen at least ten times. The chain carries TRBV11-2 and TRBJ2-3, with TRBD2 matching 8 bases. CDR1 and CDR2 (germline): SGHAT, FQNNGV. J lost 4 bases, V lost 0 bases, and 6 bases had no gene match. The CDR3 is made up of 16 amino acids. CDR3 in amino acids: CASSLDSGMSADTQYF. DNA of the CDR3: TGTGCCAGCAGCTTAGATAGCGGGATGTCAGCAGATACGCAGTATTTT.

This chain's CDR3 is CASSTPGTGVSGNTIYF. The CDR3 nucleotides are TGTGCCAGCAGTACTCCCGGCACAGGGGTTTCTGGAAACACCATATATTTT. The rearrangement joins TRBV2 to TRBJ1-3; 7 bases line up with TRBD1. Germline V gene lookup returns CDR1 SNHLY and CDR2 FYNNEI. V dropped 5 bases and J dropped 1; count of bases not matched to a gene: 11. CDR3 length: 17 amino acids.

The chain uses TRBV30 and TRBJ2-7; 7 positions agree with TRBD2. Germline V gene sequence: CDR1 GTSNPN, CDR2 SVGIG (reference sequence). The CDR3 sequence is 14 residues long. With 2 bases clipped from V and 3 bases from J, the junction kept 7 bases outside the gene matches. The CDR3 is CAWSHEASGYEQYF. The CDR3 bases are TGTGCCTGGAGTCATGAGGCTAGCGGCTACGAGCAGTACTTC. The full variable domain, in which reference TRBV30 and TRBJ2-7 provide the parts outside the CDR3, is SQTIHQWPATLVQPVGSPLSLECTVEGTSNPNLYWYRQAAGRGLQLLFYSVGIGQISSEVPQNLSASRPQDRQFILSSKKLLLSDSGFYLCAWSHEASGYEQYFGPGTRLTVT.

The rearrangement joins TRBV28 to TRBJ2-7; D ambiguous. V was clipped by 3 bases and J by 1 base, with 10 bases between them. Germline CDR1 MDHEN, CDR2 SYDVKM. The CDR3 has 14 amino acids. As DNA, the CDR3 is TGTGCCAGCAGTTTTCCAGGATCATCCTACGAGCAGTACTTC. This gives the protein CASSFPGSSYEQYF.

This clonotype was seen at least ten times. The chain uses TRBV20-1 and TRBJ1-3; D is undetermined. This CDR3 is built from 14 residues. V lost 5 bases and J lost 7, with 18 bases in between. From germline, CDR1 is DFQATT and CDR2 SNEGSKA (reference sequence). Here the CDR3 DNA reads TGCAGTGCTGAACTTAATACCGGCTCGAACACCATATATTTT. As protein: CSAELNTGSNTIYF.

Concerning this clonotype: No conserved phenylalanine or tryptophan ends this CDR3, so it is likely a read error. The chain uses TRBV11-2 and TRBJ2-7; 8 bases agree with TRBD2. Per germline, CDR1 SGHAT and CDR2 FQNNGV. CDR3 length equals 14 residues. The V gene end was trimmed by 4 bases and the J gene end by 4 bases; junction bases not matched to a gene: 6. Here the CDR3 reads CASSSGVAGYEQYL. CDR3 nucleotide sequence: TGTGCCAGCAGCTCCGGGGTAGCGGGATACGAGCAGTACCTC.

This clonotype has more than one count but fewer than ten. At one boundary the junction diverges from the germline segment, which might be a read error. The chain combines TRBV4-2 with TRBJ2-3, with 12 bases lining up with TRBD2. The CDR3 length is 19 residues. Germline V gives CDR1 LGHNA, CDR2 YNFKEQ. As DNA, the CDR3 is TGTGCCAGCGGCCAAGGAATTTCTAGCGGGAGGGCCGGCACAGATACGCAGTATTTT. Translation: CASGQGISSGRAGTDTQYF.

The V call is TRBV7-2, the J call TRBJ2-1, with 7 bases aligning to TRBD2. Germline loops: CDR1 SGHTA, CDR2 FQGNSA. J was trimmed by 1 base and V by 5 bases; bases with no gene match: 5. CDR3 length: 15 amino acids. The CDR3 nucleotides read TGTGCCAGCAGCGCGACTAGCTTTTCCTACAATGAGCAGTTCTTC. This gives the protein CASSATSFSYNEQFF.

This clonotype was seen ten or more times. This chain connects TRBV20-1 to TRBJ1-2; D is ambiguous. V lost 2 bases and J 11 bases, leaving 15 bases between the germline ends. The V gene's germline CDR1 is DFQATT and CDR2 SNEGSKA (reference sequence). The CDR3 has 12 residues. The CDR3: CSARHGSTGYTF. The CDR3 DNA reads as TGCAGTGCTAGACATGGCAGTACGGGGTACACCTTC.

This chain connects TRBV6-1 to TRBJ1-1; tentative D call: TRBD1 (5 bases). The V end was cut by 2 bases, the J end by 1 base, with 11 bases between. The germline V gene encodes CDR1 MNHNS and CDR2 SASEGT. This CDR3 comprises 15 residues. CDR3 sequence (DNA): TGTGCCAGCAGTGAATACCGGGGCTCGAACACTGAAGCTTTCTTT. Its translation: CASSEYRGSNTEAFF.

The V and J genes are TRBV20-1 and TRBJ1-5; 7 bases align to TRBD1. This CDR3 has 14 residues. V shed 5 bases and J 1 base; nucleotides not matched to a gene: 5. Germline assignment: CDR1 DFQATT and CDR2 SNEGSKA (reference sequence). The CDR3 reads CSASGGLSNQPQHF. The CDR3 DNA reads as TGCAGTGCTTCAGGGGGATTAAGCAATCAGCCCCAGCATTTT.

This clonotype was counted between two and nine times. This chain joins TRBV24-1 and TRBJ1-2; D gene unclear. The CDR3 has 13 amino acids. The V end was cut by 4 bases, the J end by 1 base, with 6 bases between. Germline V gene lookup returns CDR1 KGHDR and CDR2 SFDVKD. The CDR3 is CATSDDLNYGYTF. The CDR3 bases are TGTGCCACCAGTGACGACCTTAACTATGGCTACACCTTC.